This T cell receptor (beta chain) emerged from a study of cytomegalovirus exposure and HLA in healthy donors. At the level of the study: Unique TCRs numbering around 80 million, obtained from HLA-typed donors, made up an early data release.

Concerning this clone itself: Its antigen is not identified.

This PCR relied on a set of 60 Vbeta primers and 13 Jbeta primers. Clones were sequenced by immunoSEQ multiplex PCR, and TCRdb holds only the in-frame ones, with some missing. The sample has about 70,000 clones. Study findings and constraints: CMV serostatus was the only immune exposure information that was available.

Looked up from germline, CDR1 is SNHLY and CDR2 is FYNNEI. With 2 bases removed from V and 5 bases from J, the gap between germline ends came to 9 bases. CDR3 length equals 14 residues. The TCR sequence derives from a female donor in good health and CMV-seropositive. Sequencing was carried out using PBMCs. This chain joins TRBV2 and TRBJ2-2, with D hard to call. The CDR3: CASSEQLTTGELFF. The CDR3 DNA sequence: TGTGCCAGCAGTGAACAGCTGACTACCGGGGAGCTGTTTTTT.